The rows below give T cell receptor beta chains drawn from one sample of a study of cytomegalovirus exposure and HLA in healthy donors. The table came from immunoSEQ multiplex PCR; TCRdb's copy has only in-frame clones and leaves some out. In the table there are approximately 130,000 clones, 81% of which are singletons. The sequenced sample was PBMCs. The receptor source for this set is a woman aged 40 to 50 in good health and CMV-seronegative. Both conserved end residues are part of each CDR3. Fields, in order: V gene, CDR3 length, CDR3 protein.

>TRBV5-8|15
CASRTGLTYGDTIYF
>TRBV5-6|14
CASSLGGSNQPQHF
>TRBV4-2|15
CASSQKTGEVDEQFF
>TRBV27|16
CASSLTGQGSYNEQFF
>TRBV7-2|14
CASSWRQANTEAFF
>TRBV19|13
CARRSGTTYEQYF
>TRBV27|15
CASSSPRLASNEQYF
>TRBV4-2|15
CASSPLAGGRNEQFF
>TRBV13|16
CASSLGTGPSRNGYTF
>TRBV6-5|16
CASSYAGDWPGNEQFF
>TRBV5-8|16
CASSGAARQGVTEAFF
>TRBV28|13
CASRTAGIYGYTF